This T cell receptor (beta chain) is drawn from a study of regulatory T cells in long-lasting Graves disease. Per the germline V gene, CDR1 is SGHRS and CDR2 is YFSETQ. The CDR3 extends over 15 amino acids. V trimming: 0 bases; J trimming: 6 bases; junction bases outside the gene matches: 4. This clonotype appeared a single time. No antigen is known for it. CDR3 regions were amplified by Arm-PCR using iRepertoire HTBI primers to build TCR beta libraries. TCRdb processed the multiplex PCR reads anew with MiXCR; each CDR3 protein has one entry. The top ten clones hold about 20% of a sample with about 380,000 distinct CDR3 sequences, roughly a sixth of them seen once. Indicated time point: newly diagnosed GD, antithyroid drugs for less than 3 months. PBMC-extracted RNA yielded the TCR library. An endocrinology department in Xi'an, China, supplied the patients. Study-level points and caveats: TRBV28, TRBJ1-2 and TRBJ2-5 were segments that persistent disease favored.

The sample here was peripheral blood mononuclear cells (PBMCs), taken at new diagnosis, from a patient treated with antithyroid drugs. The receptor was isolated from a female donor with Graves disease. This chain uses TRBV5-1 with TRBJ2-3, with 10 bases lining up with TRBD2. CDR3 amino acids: CASSLEREGLDTQYF. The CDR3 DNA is TGCGCCAGCAGCTTGGAGCGGGAGGGCCTGGATACGCAGTATTTT.